This T cell receptor (beta chain) was profiled in a study of blood T cell repertoires in COVID-19 (dated by TCRdb to 2019 to 2021). Describing the broader study: Samples from collaborators originated in the United States, Italy and Spain and spanned both the acute and convalescent phases of COVID-19. The material from the prospective study consisted of cDNA or gDNA derived from T cells, B-cell-depleted T cells, or PBMCs. The dataset comprised deeply sampled blood TCRbeta repertoires from subjects exposed to, actively infected with, or recovered from COVID-19. A freely available public database, intended as a resource for researchers studying the immune response to SARS-CoV-2, is where the repertoires were released. The samples were drawn from two sources: the first 160 participants of the ongoing ImmuneRACE study, and fewer than 1,500 subjects contributed by 6 global collaborators. A de-identified subject ID, COVID-19 status, age in years and sex were almost always included in the sample metadata. Where available, HLA class I and class II types were taken from metadata supplied by the sample provider and were not determined by assay-based typing.

The immunoSEQ Assay, a bias-controlled multiplex PCR, was used to amplify TCRbeta CDR3 regions from genomic DNA. Per the original workflow: Within the assay, amplification of reference gene primers was used to estimate how many nucleated cells each sample contained. To quantify the absolute abundance of each unique TCRbeta CDR3 rearrangement, sequence reads were collapsed and filtered. For each sample, productive Simpson clonality was calculated by taking the square root of Simpson's diversity index across productive rearrangements. Entries here come from immuneACCESS through TCRdb and include only in-frame sequences with V and J called. Some clones fail to appear in such tables; in the studies checked, an unresolved V gene covers under half of the shortfall, and the cause of the remainder is unknown. V, J and clone size were drawn from that table, and D and trimming were deduced from the DNA. The sample table lists around 200,000 clones, roughly 80% of them with a count of one. The biggest ten clones account for about an eighth of the sample.

Summary of the overall study and its limitations: The amount of clinical and demographic metadata varied by source and participant and was provided uncurated.

Worth noting for this clone: The clone's antigen remains unknown. Base qualities are missing; no much larger clone stands one base away.

Each collaborating institution followed its own protocols to collect whole blood in K2EDTA tubes. For TCRbeta analysis, collaborator samples were shipped as frozen whole blood, as isolated PBMCs, or as DNA extracted from either sample type. At the junction V is shortened by 2 bases and J by 6 bases, with 20 bases in between. CDR1 and CDR2, per the germline V gene (reference sequence), are SGHNT and YYREEE. The CDR3 numbers 17 residues from cysteine through phenylalanine. Only the CDR3 DNA is retained, 51 bases long and in frame from the first base. The sample consisted of peripheral blood. The receptor's source is a man aged 30 to 39 with active or convalescent COVID-19. Recombination linked TRBV5-4 to TRBJ2-2; TRBD1 might be the D gene, on 5 matching bases. The bases are TGTGCCAGCAGCTTACCGATCCAGGGTGAATGGGCCGGGGAGCTGTTTTTT. This yields the protein CASSLPIQGEWAGELFF. Here the CDR3 is joined to the reference TRBV5-4 and TRBJ2-2 genes, and the full variable domain is: ETGVTQSPTHLIKTRGQQVTLRCSSQSGHNTVSWYQQALGQGPQFIFQYYREEENGRGNFPPRFSGLQFPNYSSELNVNALELDDSALYLCASSLPIQGEWAGELFFGEGSRLTVL.